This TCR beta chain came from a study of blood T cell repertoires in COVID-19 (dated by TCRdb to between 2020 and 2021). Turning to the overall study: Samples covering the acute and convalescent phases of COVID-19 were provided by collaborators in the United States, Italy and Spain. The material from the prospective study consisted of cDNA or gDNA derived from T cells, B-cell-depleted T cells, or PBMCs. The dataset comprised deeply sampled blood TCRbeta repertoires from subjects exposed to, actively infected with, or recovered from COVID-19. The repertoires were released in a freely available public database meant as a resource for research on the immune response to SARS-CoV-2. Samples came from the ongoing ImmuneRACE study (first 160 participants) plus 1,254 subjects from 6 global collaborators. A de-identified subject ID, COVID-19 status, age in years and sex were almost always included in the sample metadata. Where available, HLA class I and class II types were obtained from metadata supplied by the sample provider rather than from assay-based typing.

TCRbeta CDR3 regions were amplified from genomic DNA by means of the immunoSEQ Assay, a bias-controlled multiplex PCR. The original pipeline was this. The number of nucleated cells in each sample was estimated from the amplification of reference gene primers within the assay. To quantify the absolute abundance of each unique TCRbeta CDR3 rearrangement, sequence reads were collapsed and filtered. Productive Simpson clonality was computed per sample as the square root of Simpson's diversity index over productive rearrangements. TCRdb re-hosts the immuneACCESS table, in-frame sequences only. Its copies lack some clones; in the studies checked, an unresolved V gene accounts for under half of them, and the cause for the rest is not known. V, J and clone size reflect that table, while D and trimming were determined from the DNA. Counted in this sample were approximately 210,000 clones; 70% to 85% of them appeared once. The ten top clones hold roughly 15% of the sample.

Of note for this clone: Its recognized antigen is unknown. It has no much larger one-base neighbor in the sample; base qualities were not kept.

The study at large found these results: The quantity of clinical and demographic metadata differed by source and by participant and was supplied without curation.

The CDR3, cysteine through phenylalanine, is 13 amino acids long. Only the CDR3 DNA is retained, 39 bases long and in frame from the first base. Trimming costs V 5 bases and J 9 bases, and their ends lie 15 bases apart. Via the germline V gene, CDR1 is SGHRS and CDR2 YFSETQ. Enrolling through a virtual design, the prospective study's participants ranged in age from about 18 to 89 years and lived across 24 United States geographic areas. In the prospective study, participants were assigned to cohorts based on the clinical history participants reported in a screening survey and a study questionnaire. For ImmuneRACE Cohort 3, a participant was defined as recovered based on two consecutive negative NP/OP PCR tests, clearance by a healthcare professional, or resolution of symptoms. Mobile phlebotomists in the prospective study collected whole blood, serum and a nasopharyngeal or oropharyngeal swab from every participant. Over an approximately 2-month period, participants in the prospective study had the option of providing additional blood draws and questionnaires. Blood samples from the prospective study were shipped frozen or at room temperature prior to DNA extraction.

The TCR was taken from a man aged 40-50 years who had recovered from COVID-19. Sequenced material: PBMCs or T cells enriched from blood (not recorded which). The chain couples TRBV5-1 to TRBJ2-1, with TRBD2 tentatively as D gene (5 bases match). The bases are TGCGCCAGCAGGCTCAAACTAGATAGTGAGCAGTTCTTC. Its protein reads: CASRLKLDSEQFF.